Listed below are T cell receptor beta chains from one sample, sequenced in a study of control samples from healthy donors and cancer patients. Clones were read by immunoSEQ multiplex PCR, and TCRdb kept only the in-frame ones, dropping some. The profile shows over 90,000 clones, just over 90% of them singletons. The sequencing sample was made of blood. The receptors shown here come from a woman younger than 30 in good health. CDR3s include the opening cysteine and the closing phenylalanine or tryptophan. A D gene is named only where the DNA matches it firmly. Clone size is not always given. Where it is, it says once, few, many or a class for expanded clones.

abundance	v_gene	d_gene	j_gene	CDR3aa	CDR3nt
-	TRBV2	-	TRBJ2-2	CASSESGTGELFF	TGTGCCAGCAGTGAAAGTGGCACCGGGGAGCTGTTTTTT
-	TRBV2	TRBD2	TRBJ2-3	CASRSGRGTDTQYF	TGTGCCAGCAGAAGCGGGAGAGGGACAGATACGCAGTATTTT
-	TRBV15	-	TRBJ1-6	CATSRAGDPVNSPLHF	TGTGCCACCAGCAGAGCCGGGGATCCGGTCAATTCACCCCTCCACTTT
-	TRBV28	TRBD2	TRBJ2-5	CASRKPAGGVLRETQYF	TGTGCCAGCAGGAAGCCAGCGGGGGGGGTCTTACGAGAGACCCAGTACTTC
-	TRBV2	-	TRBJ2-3	CASSELVSDTQYF	TGTGCCAGCAGCGAGCTTGTATCGGATACGCAGTATTTT
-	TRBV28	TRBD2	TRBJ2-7	CASSLLAGGPREQYF	TGTGCCAGCAGTTTACTAGCGGGAGGGCCTCGAGAGCAGTACTTC
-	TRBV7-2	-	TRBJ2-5	CASSSSPGKETQYF	TGTGCCAGCAGCTCAAGCCCGGGAAAAGAGACCCAGTACTTC
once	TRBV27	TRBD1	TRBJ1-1	CASRRLTGASTTNTEAFF	TGTGCCAGCAGACGCCTCACAGGGGCGAGCACGACGAACACTGAAGCTTTCTTT
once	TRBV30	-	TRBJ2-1	CACTGTNEQFF	TGTGCCTGTACAGGTACCAATGAGCAGTTCTTC
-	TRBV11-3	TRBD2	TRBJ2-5	CASTSGTSGSWGQETQYF	TGTGCCAGCACCTCCGGGACTAGCGGGAGTTGGGGCCAAGAGACCCAGTACTTC
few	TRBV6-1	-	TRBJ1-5	CASSEALAGDQPQHF	TGTGCCAGCAGTGAAGCATTGGCAGGTGATCAGCCCCAGCATTTT
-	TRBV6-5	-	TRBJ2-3	CASKFSWADTQYF	TGTGCCAGCAAGTTTAGTTGGGCAGATACGCAGTATTTT
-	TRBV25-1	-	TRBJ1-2	CASNHNYGYTF	TGTGCCAGCAATCATAACTATGGCTACACCTTC
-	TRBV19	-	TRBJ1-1	CASSIVERGGQNTEAFF	TGTGCCAGTAGTATAGTAGAACGCGGGGGGCAGAACACTGAAGCTTTCTTT
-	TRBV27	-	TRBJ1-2	CASSLIGAPNYGYTF	TGTGCCAGCAGTTTGATCGGGGCACCTAACTATGGCTACACCTTC
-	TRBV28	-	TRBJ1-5	CASSLRGPRNQPQHF	TGTGCCAGCAGTTTGCGGGGGCCACGCAATCAGCCCCAGCATTTT
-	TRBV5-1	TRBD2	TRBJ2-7	CASSLAGGGFYEQYF	TGCGCCAGCAGCTTGGCCGGGGGGGGGTTCTACGAGCAGTACTTC
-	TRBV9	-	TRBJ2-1	CASSDSGTPGHNEQFF	TGTGCCAGCAGCGACTCCGGGACCCCGGGCCACAATGAGCAGTTCTTC
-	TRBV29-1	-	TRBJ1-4	CSVESRGGHEKLFF	TGCAGCGTTGAGTCGAGGGGGGGGCATGAAAAACTGTTTTTT
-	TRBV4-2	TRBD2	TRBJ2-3	CASSQDQSGSGTDTQYF	TGTGCCAGCAGCCAAGACCAAAGCGGGAGTGGCACAGATACGCAGTATTTT
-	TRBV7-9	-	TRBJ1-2	CASSPPDRSYGYTF	TGTGCCAGCAGCCCTCCCGACAGGAGCTATGGCTACACCTTC
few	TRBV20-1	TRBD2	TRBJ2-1	CSASDLAGAYNEQFF	TGCAGTGCTAGTGATCTAGCGGGGGCCTACAATGAGCAGTTCTTC
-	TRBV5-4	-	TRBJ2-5	CASSPGLPGAQYF	TGTGCCAGCAGCCCGGGACTGCCAGGGGCCCAGTACTTC
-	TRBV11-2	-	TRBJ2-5	CASSSQGLGETQYF	TGTGCCAGCAGCTCTCAGGGCTTGGGAGAGACCCAGTACTTC